One T cell receptor beta chain is described in this entry. Its antigen is still unknown. A multiplex PCR was run with 60 Vbeta primers and 13 Jbeta primers. The data were produced by immunoSEQ multiplex PCR, yet TCRdb's version contains in-frame clones alone and is incomplete. The table lists a few hundred thousand clones, approximately 80% of them singletons. Germline V lookup: CDR1 MGHDK, CDR2 SYGVNS. Trimming took 2 bases from V and 6 from J; bases not matched to a gene: 8. The CDR3 totals 17 residues. The data derive from a study of cytomegalovirus exposure and HLA in healthy donors. Findings and limits, study-wide: Rare sequences made up most TCRs, while some public TCRs were found in many donors. Altogether, 164 TCR beta chains were recorded as cytomegalovirus-associated.

The sequenced sample was PBMCs. The V call is TRBV25-1, the J call TRBJ2-1; 12 bases are a match to TRBD1. This TCR was recovered from a girl aged 10-17 years in good health and CMV-seronegative. The DNA of the CDR3 is TGTGCCAGCAGTGAACCGGGACAGGGGGCGGCGGTCAATGAGCAGTTCTTC. Translating gives CASSEPGQGAAVNEQFF.